This TCR beta chain originates from a study of T cell repertoires in cytomegalovirus infection. Across the whole study: Matching HLA type, along with CMV infection, was indicated by public TCR beta signatures. Points from the study as a whole: Cumulative frequency of public TCR beta families picked out carriers of CMV plus the relevant HLA. CMV-specific TCR beta clonotypes restricted by HLA-C were the ones dominating the ex vivo response.

As to this clonotype: Its antigen remains unidentified.

TCRdb recomputed calls from the reads with MiXCR, one row per CDR3 protein. This table holds some 390,000 distinct CDR3 sequences, around 18% found once. The clonotype originates from a human donor in good health (CMV status not recorded). Some clones in this sample may be carry-over from other donors' samples. Material: PBMCs.

In nucleotides, the CDR3 is TGTGCCAGCAACAGGGGAATGGGATCACCCCTCCACTTT. Protein: CASNRGMGSPLHF. The gene calls are TRBV27 and TRBJ1-6, with 7 positions matching TRBD1. Germline CDR1 MNHEY, CDR2 SMNVEV (reference sequence). V was clipped by 7 bases and J by 10 bases; unmatched bases: 7. The CDR3 has 13 amino acids.